The rows below give T cell receptor beta chains drawn from one sample of a study of T cells in Graves' hyperthyroidism and ophthalmopathy. TCRdb fed the multiplex PCR reads into MiXCR, producing one record per CDR3 protein. The table lists more than 300,000 distinct CDR3 sequences, roughly 17% of them singletons. Sequenced sample: blood. All receptors come from a woman younger than 45 with Graves' hyperthyroidism that later progressed to Graves' ophthalmopathy. The CDR3 runs from the conserved cysteine through the conserved F or W. D genes are given only for firm matches.

v_call: TRBV5-1
j_call: TRBJ2-7
d_call: .
cdr3_aa: CASSLEGAINEQYF

v_call: TRBV6-1
j_call: TRBJ2-1
d_call: TRBD2
cdr3_aa: CASSEGLAGGNEQFF

v_call: TRBV3-1
j_call: TRBJ1-2
d_call: TRBD1
cdr3_aa: CASSEGAYGYTF

v_call: TRBV4-1
j_call: TRBJ1-1
d_call: .
cdr3_aa: CASSQARSMNTEAFF

v_call: TRBV28
j_call: TRBJ1-5
d_call: TRBD1
cdr3_aa: CASSFLQGDQPQHF

v_call: TRBV20-1
j_call: TRBJ1-1
d_call: .
cdr3_aa: CSARGSTENTEAFF

v_call: TRBV3-1
j_call: TRBJ2-5
d_call: .
cdr3_aa: CASSQDVETQYF

v_call: TRBV19
j_call: TRBJ2-5
d_call: .
cdr3_aa: CANSSGQTQYF

v_call: TRBV29-1
j_call: TRBJ2-7
d_call: .
cdr3_aa: CSVVGGQVPTGNQQYF

v_call: TRBV20-1
j_call: TRBJ2-3
d_call: TRBD2
cdr3_aa: CSARPIVRREGDTQYF

v_call: TRBV2
j_call: TRBJ2-7
d_call: TRBD1
cdr3_aa: CASRSGQVQYEQYF

v_call: TRBV7-9
j_call: TRBJ2-5
d_call: .
cdr3_aa: CASSLQPATGRETQYF

v_call: TRBV20-1
j_call: TRBJ1-2
d_call: TRBD1
cdr3_aa: CSPPRMDRGGYGYTF

v_call: TRBV2
j_call: TRBJ1-2
d_call: .
cdr3_aa: CASSEFRERGLRGYTF

v_call: TRBV28
j_call: TRBJ2-7
d_call: TRBD1
cdr3_aa: CASRLRLRQGEQYF

v_call: TRBV20-1
j_call: TRBJ2-1
d_call: TRBD1
cdr3_aa: CSAIRGQGAHNEQFF

v_call: TRBV10-3
j_call: TRBJ2-7
d_call: TRBD1
cdr3_aa: CAISSVDRGHEQYF